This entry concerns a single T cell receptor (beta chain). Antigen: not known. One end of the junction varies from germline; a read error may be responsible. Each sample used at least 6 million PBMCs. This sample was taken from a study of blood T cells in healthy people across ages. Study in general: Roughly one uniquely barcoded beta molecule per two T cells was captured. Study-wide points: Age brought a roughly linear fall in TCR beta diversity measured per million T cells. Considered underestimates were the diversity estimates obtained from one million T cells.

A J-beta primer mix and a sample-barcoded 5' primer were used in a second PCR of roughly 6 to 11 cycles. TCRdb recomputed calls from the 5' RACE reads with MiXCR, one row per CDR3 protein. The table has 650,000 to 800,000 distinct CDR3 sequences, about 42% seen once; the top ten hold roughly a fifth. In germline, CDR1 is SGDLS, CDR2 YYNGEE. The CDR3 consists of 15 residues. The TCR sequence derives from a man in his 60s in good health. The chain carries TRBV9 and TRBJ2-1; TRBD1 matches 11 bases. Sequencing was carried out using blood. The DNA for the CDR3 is TGTGCCAGCAGCGCGTGGGACAGGGGGGGCAATGGGCAGTTCTTC. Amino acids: CASSAWDRGGNGQFF.